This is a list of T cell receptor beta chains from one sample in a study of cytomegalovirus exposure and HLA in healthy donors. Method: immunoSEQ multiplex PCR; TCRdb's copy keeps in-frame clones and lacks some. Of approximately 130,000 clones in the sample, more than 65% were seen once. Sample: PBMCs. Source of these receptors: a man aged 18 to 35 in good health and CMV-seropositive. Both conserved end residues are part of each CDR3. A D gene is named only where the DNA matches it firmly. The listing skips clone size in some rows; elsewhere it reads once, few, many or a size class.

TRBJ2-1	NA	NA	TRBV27	CASSPPGVPPYNEQFF	TGTGCCAGCAGTCCCCCCGGGGTCCCCCCATACAATGAGCAGTTCTTC
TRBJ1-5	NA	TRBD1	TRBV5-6	CASSPGGYSNQPQHF	TGTGCCAGCAGTCCAGGGGGTTATAGCAATCAGCCCCAGCATTTT
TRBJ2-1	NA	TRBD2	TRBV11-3	CASSPVGGFYNEQFF	TGTGCCAGCAGCCCGGTCGGGGGGTTCTACAATGAGCAGTTCTTC
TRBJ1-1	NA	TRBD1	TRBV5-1	CASSLTGTENTEAFF	TGCGCCAGCAGCTTAACCGGGACAGAGAACACTGAAGCTTTCTTT
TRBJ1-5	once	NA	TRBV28	CASSRNQGPDQPQHF	TGTGCCAGCAGTCGTAACCAGGGTCCCGATCAGCCCCAGCATTTT
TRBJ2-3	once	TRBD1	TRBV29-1	CSVAYGQGTDTQYF	TGCAGCGTTGCTTATGGACAGGGCACAGATACGCAGTATTTT
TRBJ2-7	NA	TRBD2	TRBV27	CASRLGTSVAYEQYF	TGTGCCAGCAGATTGGGGACTAGCGTTGCCTACGAGCAGTACTTC
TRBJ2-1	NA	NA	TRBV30	CAWTDPRGAGYEQFF	TGTGCCTGGACCGATCCCCGGGGGGCAGGGTATGAGCAGTTCTTC
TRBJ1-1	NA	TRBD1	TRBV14	CASSQRDRATEAFF	TGTGCCAGCAGCCAACGGGACAGGGCCACTGAAGCTTTCTTT
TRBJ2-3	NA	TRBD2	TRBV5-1	CASAWEREGQYF	TGCGCCAGCGCCTGGGAGAGGGAGGGGCAGTATTTT
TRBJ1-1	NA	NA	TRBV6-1	CASSESVYSSTEAFF	TGTGCCAGCAGTGAGTCGGTGTATAGTAGCACTGAAGCTTTCTTT
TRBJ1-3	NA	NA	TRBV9	CASSVAMVLGAGNTIYF	TGTGCCAGCAGCGTAGCTATGGTCCTAGGGGCTGGAAACACCATATATTTT
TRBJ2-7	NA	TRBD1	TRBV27	CASSLSRDRGFYEQYF	TGTGCCAGCAGTTTATCCCGGGACAGGGGGTTCTACGAGCAGTACTTC
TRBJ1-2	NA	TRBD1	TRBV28	CASSLFRDRGDPPYGYTF	TGTGCCAGCAGTCTGTTCCGGGACAGAGGAGATCCTCCCTATGGCTACACCTTC
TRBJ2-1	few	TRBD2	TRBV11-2	CASSPGLAGGFRDEQFF	TGTGCCAGCAGCCCGGGACTAGCGGGGGGGTTTCGGGATGAGCAGTTCTTC
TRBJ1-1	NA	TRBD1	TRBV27	CASRNRGTEAFF	TGTGCCAGCAGAAACAGGGGTACTGAAGCTTTCTTT
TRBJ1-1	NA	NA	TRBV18	CASSSVQAVDTEAFF	TGTGCCAGCTCATCCGTACAGGCGGTGGACACTGAAGCTTTCTTT
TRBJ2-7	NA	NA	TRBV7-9	CASSVQGSWEQYF	TGTGCCAGCAGCGTACAGGGCTCGTGGGAGCAGTACTTC
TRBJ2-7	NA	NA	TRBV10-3	CAISESGDSPYEQYF	TGTGCCATCAGTGAGTCAGGAGACAGCCCCTACGAGCAGTACTTC
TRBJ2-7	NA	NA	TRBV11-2	CASSLEYYEQYF	TGTGCCAGCAGCTTAGAATACTACGAGCAGTACTTC
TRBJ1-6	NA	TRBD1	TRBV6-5	CASSFKTGEYSPLHF	TGTGCCAGCAGTTTCAAGACAGGGGAGTATTCACCCCTCCACTTT
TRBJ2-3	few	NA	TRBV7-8	CASSLGGIRTDTQYF	TGTGCCAGCAGCTTGGGCGGGATCCGCACAGATACGCAGTATTTT
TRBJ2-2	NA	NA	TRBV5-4	CASSFGPGELFF	TGTGCCAGCAGCTTTGGGCCCGGGGAGCTGTTTTTT
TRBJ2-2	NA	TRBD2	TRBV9	CASSEPGTSGSSNTGELFF	TGTGCCAGCAGCGAGCCCGGGACTAGCGGGAGTTCGAACACCGGGGAGCTGTTTTTT
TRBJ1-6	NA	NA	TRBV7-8	CASSFGQPHSYNSPLHF	TGTGCCAGCAGCTTCGGACAGCCCCACTCCTATAATTCACCCCTCCACTTT
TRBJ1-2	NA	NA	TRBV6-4	CASSDRGGRGYTF	TGTGCCAGCAGTGACCGGGGAGGGCGCGGCTACACCTTC
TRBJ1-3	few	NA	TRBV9	CASSVQGVSGNTIYF	TGTGCCAGCAGCGTACAAGGGGTCTCTGGAAACACCATATATTTT
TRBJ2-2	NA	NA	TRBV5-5	CASSPYGAVNTGELFF	TGTGCCAGCAGCCCTTACGGCGCGGTGAACACCGGGGAGCTGTTTTTT
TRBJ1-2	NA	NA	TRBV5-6	CASSFRGPSYGYTF	TGTGCCAGCAGCTTCAGGGGCCCTAGCTATGGCTACACCTTC
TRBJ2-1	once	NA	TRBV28	CASSFYGEYNEQFF	TGTGCCAGCAGTTTCTACGGGGAGTACAATGAGCAGTTCTTC
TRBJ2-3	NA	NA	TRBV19	CASSPTLRTDTQYF	TGTGCCAGTAGTCCTACCCTTCGGACAGATACGCAGTATTTT
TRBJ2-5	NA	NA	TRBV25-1	CASSAVGGKTQYF	TGTGCCAGCAGTGCGGTAGGCGGGAAGACCCAGTACTTC
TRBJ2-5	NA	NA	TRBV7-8	CASSLARLAPETQYF	TGTGCCAGCAGCTTAGCCAGGCTAGCCCCAGAGACCCAGTACTTC
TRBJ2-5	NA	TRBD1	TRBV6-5	CASSYSGTAKETQYF	TGTGCCAGCAGTTATTCCGGGACAGCCAAAGAGACCCAGTACTTC
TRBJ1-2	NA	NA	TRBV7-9	CASSPGAGSWGYTF	TGTGCCAGCAGCCCAGGTGCAGGGTCTTGGGGCTACACCTTC
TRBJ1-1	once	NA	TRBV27	CASTGTDPNTEAFF	TGTGCCAGCACCGGTACCGATCCGAACACTGAAGCTTTCTTT
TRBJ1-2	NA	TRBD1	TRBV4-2	CASSQAYRGMDYGYTF	TGTGCCAGCAGCCAAGCATACAGGGGGATGGACTATGGCTACACCTTC
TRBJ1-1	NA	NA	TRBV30	CAWSWIGGNTEAFF	TGTGCCTGGAGTTGGATAGGGGGAAACACTGAAGCTTTCTTT
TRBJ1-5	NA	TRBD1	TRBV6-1	CASDRGMGNQPQHF	TGTGCCAGTGACAGGGGAATGGGCAATCAGCCCCAGCATTTT
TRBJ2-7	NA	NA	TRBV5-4	CASSLEINSYEQYF	TGTGCCAGCAGCTTAGAGATCAACTCCTACGAGCAGTACTTC
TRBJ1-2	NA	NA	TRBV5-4	CASREETDLYGYTF	TGTGCCAGCAGAGAGGAGACAGACCTCTATGGCTACACCTTC
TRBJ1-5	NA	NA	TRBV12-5	CASGLVPEQVLPHLNQPQHF	TGTGCTAGTGGTTTGGTCCCGGAACAGGTTTTACCCCACCTGAATCAGCCCCAGCATTTT
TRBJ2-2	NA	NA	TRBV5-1	CASSPDLAGTGELFF	TGCGCCAGCAGCCCGGACTTGGCGGGCACCGGGGAGCTGTTTTTT